The 31 T cell receptor beta chains below all came from one sample that was sequenced in a study of OX40 agonist ivuxolimab in advanced cancers. Some clones are missing from TCRdb's copy, which holds only in-frame ones; the method was immunoSEQ multiplex PCR. The sample records roughly 18,000 clones, more than 60% being singletons. The material sequenced was CD4+ or CD8+ T cells sorted from blood, taken in a trial of the OX40 agonist ivuxolimab. All receptors derive from an adult with an advanced solid tumor such as melanoma, head and neck, liver or kidney cancer.

This CDR3 is CASSEDPSRSYEQYF. CDR3 nucleotide sequence: TGTGCCAGCAGTGAAGATCCTAGCCGTTCCTACGAGCAGTACTTC. The chain couples TRBV6-1 to TRBJ2-7; D perhaps matches TRBD2 (5 bases). The CDR3 covers 15 residues. Germline CDR1 MNHNS, CDR2 SASEGT. Trimming left V 1 base short and J 1 base short, with 11 bases between.

The table lists this clone with a few counts. DNA of the CDR3: TGTGCCAGCAGTGAAGACTGGCAGCCCCAGCATTTT. This codes for CASSEDWQPQHF. The chain couples TRBV6-1 to TRBJ1-5; D is ambiguous. V was trimmed by 1 base and J by 7 bases, leaving 5 bases between them. The CDR3 is 12 amino acids. Germline lookup yields CDR1 MNHNS and CDR2 SASEGT.

The V call is TRBV6-6, the J call TRBJ2-7; possibly TRBD1 for D (5 bases). V lost 2 bases and J lost 2, with 13 bases in between. CDR1 and CDR2 (germline): MNHNY, SVGAGI (reference sequence). CDR3 length: 15 residues. The CDR3 nucleotides are TGTGCCAGCAGTTACGACAGCTTCGAGGCCTACGAGCAGTACTTC. Translated: CASSYDSFEAYEQYF.

The chain combines TRBV6-5 with TRBJ2-1; the D gene could be TRBD1 or TRBD2 (6 bases each). The CDR3 spans 16 residues. The germline gives CDR1 MNHEY, CDR2 SVGAGI. Trimming cost V 0 bases and J 9 bases, with 18 bases left between them. DNA for the CDR3: TGTGCCAGCAGTTACTCCAGGGGAGGCGGTCGGGGTGAGCAGTTCTTC. Amino acids: CASSYSRGGGRGEQFF.

The V and J genes are TRBV28 and TRBJ2-7; TRBD2 might be the D (6 bases). Germline lookup yields CDR1 MDHEN and CDR2 SYDVKM. This CDR3 is 16 amino acids long. V lost 1 base to trimming and J lost 5 bases, with 18 bases between them. This chain's CDR3 is CASSLYYWGRPDEQYF. DNA of the CDR3: TGTGCCAGCAGTTTATACTACTGGGGGAGGCCGGACGAGCAGTACTTC.

V gene TRBV5-6 combines with J gene TRBJ2-5; TRBD1 agrees at 7 bases. Judging by the DNA end, TRBJ2-7 fits better; the J call may be wrong. This CDR3 has 14 residues. Germline-derived CDR1 and CDR2 are SGHDT and YYEEEE. The CDR3 spells CASSFEGQIYEQYF. The CDR3 nucleotides are TGTGCCAGCAGCTTCGAGGGACAGATCTACGAGCAGTACTTC.

The chain recombines TRBV6-9 with TRBJ2-6, with D uncertain. The V gene lost 4 bases and the J gene lost 5 bases, with 18 bases spanning the gap. CDR3 length: 17 residues. From germline, CDR1 is MNHGY and CDR2 SVAAGI. This chain's CDR3 is CASSCFLRQSRANVLTF. As DNA, the CDR3 is TGTGCCAGCAGTTGTTTCTTACGACAAAGTCGGGCCAACGTCCTGACTTTC.

The CDR3, as DNA: TGTGCCAGTAGTCTGGAACTAGCGGTTTACAATGAGCAGTTCTTC. Its translation is CASSLELAVYNEQFF. The gene calls are TRBV19 and TRBJ2-1; TRBD2 agrees at 8 bases. The CDR3 consists of 15 residues. Germline V lookup: CDR1 LNHDA, CDR2 SQIVND (reference sequence). V was pared by 5 bases and J by 4 bases, with 7 bases of the junction left unmatched.

The V call is TRBV9, the J call TRBJ2-2, with a weak D call TRBD1 (6 bases). CDR1 is SGDLS and CDR2 is YYNGEE in the germline V gene. Trimming left V 0 bases short and J 7 bases short, with 7 bases between. The CDR3 has 13 residues. CDR3: CASSVAGVGELFF. CDR3 DNA sequence: TGTGCCAGCAGCGTAGCAGGGGTCGGGGAGCTGTTTTTT.

V usage is TRBV5-1 and J usage is TRBJ2-3, with D tentatively TRBD2 (6 bases). V lost 4 bases and J lost 2, with 14 bases in between. This CDR3 spans 15 amino acids. Germline CDR1 reads SGHRS; CDR2 reads YFSETQ. The CDR3 bases are TGCGCCAGCAGCCATGGGGTAGCGGTCACAGATACGCAGTATTTT. Its translation is CASSHGVAVTDTQYF. Looking up the rest from reference TRBV5-1 and TRBJ2-3 gives the full variable domain: KAGVTQTPRYLIKTRGQQVTLSCSPISGHRSVSWYQQTPGQGLQFLFEYFSETQRNKGNFPGRFSGRQFSNSRSEMNVSTLELGDSALYLCASSHGVAVTDTQYFGPGTRLTVL.

The chain is built from TRBV5-4 and TRBJ2-1; TRBD1 is a possible D gene (6 bases). V was trimmed by 4 bases and J by 0 bases, leaving 11 bases between them. CDR3 length equals 15 residues. CDR1 SGHNT and CDR2 YYREEE come from the germline V gene (reference sequence). Here the CDR3 reads CASSLDRSSYNEQFF. CDR3 DNA sequence: TGTGCCAGCAGCCTGGACAGAAGCTCCTACAATGAGCAGTTCTTC.

V usage is TRBV5-4 and J usage is TRBJ1-1; possible D gene TRBD1, 6 bases. V was pared by 2 bases and J by 8 bases, with 7 bases between. The germline gives CDR1 SGHNT, CDR2 YYREEE (reference sequence). The CDR3 has 11 residues. This CDR3 is CASSFGTEAFF. Here the CDR3 DNA reads TGTGCCAGCAGCTTCGGGACAGAAGCTTTCTTT.

The V and J genes are TRBV29-1 and TRBJ2-5, with a possible D match to TRBD1 (6 bases). Germline CDR1 SQVTM, CDR2 ANQGSEA. There are 15 residues in the CDR3. Trimming cost V 3 bases and J 1 base, with 15 bases left between them. Written as DNA, the CDR3 is TGCAGCGTTGAGGTCGACAGGCCCTCCCAAGAGACCCAGTACTTC. Translated: CSVEVDRPSQETQYF.

This chain connects TRBV28 to TRBJ1-5; D is uncertain. The germline V gene has CDR1 MDHEN and CDR2 SYDVKM. V was trimmed by 2 bases and J by 4 bases, leaving 12 bases between them. The CDR3 is made up of 15 amino acids. This CDR3 reads CASSLDLTGNQPQHF. The CDR3 nucleotides are TGTGCCAGCAGTTTAGACCTCACCGGGAATCAGCCCCAGCATTTT.

The rearrangement links TRBV11-3 to TRBJ2-2, with a possible D match to TRBD2 (5 bases). Germline CDR1 reads SGHNT; CDR2 reads YENEEA. The CDR3 has 15 residues. V was pared by 1 base and J by 2 bases, with 8 bases between. CDR3 sequence (DNA): TGTGCCAGCAGCTTAGTGGGGAGTAACACCGGGGAGCTGTTTTTT. Encoded protein: CASSLVGSNTGELFF. The whole variable domain, filled in from reference TRBV11-3 and TRBJ2-2, reads EAGVVQSPRYKIIEKKQPVAFWCNPISGHNTLYWYLQNLGQGPELLIRYENEEAVDDSQLPKDRFSAERLKGVDSTLKIQPAELGDSAVYLCASSLVGSNTGELFFGEGSRLTVL.

This clone showed up just once. Other DNA sequences of this sample code for an identical CDR3. The rearrangement links TRBV7-9 to TRBJ2-1, with 9 nucleotides matching TRBD2. V lost 1 base to trimming and J lost 2 bases; unmatched junction nucleotides: 0. The CDR3 extends over 15 amino acids. CDR1 and CDR2 from the germline V gene are SEHNR and FQNEAQ (reference sequence). In DNA form, the CDR3 reads TGTGCCAGCAGCTTAGGCGGGAGGGCCTACAATGAGCAGTTCTTC. This translates into CASSLGGRAYNEQFF.

This chain links TRBV4-2 with TRBJ2-1, with no clear D. The CDR3 is made up of 12 amino acids. Germline V gene lookup returns CDR1 LGHNA and CDR2 YNFKEQ. Trimming removed 0 bases from V and 7 bases from J, with 4 bases in between. The CDR3 here is CASSQDGNEQFF. CDR3 DNA sequence: TGTGCCAGCAGCCAAGATGGGAATGAGCAGTTCTTC.

V and J are TRBV2 and TRBJ2-5; the match to TRBD2 covers 8 bases. This CDR3 comprises 13 residues. Germline trimming cut 6 bases from V and 5 bases from J; bases unmatched to any gene: 5. CDR1 and CDR2 (germline): SNHLY, FYNNEI. The CDR3 sequence: CASSPGTRETQYF. In nucleotides, the CDR3 is TGTGCCAGCAGCCCCGGGACTAGGGAGACCCAGTACTTC.

V is TRBV28 and J is TRBJ2-1, with D hard to call. V was clipped by 1 base and J by 5 bases, with 9 bases between them. Germline V lookup: CDR1 MDHEN, CDR2 SYDVKM. This CDR3 comprises 14 residues. The DNA of the CDR3 is TGTGCCAGCAGTTTATCGGGCAGTAACAATGAGCAGTTCTTC. Protein sequence: CASSLSGSNNEQFF.

This clone was observed a few times. This chain connects TRBV7-6 to TRBJ2-7, with TRBD1 matching 8 bases. Germline CDR1 and CDR2: SGHVS and FNYEAQ. This CDR3 is built from 15 residues. The V gene end was trimmed by 5 bases and the J gene end by 1 base; junction bases not matched to a gene: 7. The CDR3 DNA reads as TGTGCCAGCAGCGCCCGACAGGGGCTTTCCTACGAGCAGTACTTC. It specifies CASSARQGLSYEQYF.

This clone is termed medium-sized. The chain uses TRBV30 and TRBJ1-1; a weak D match, TRBD1 (5 bases). V dropped 3 bases and J dropped 1 base, with 12 bases sitting between them. Per germline, CDR1 GTSNPN and CDR2 SVGIG (reference sequence). This CDR3 is 14 amino acids long. The CDR3 bases are TGTGCCTGGAGCCCCCCAACAGGGAACACTGAAGCTTTCTTT. Amino acid sequence: CAWSPPTGNTEAFF.

By share, this clone ranks as medium-sized (0.01 to 0.1%). The J gene is TRBJ1-5, the V gene TRBV28; 10 positions agree with TRBD1. Germline loops: CDR1 MDHEN, CDR2 SYDVKM. The CDR3 is 16 residues long. The V and J ends lost 6 bases and 1 base, in that order; junction bases with no gene match: 6. CDR3 region: CASRGQGIWSNQPQHF. The CDR3 bases are TGTGCCAGCAGGGGACAGGGGATTTGGAGCAATCAGCCCCAGCATTTT. Full variable domain (outside the CDR3, taken from reference TRBV28 and TRBJ1-5): DVKVTQSSRYLVKRTGEKVFLECVQDMDHENMFWYRQDPGLGLRLIYFSYDVKMKEKGDIPEGYSVSREKKERFSLILESASTNQTSMYLCASRGQGIWSNQPQHFGDGTRLSIL.

The chain uses TRBV27 and TRBJ1-5, with 7 bases that match TRBD1. Germline CDR1 reads MNHEY; CDR2 reads SMNVEV (reference sequence). The CDR3 consists of 16 residues. V shed 5 bases and J 3 bases; nucleotides not matched to a gene: 10. CDR3 in amino acids: CASSPSGQAINQPQHF. The DNA for the CDR3 is TGTGCCAGCAGTCCCAGCGGACAGGCGATCAATCAGCCCCAGCATTTT.

J is TRBJ2-1 and V is TRBV29-1; D uncertain. V was clipped by 4 bases and J by 3 bases, with 10 bases between them. Germline assignment: CDR1 SQVTM and CDR2 ANQGSEA. The CDR3 is 13 amino acids. Written as DNA, the CDR3 is TGCAGCGTTGGCACATCTCTCTACAATGAGCAGTTCTTC. Residues: CSVGTSLYNEQFF.

The chain combines TRBV7-9 with TRBJ2-3; D may be TRBD2 (6 bases). Trimming pared 1 base from V and 1 base from J, leaving 21 bases between. The CDR3 is made up of 19 amino acids. In germline, CDR1 is SEHNR, CDR2 FQNEAQ (reference sequence). As DNA, the CDR3 is TGTGCCAGCAGCTTAGGCCCCTCGGGACTTCTATCGGGCACAGATACGCAGTATTTT. It codes for CASSLGPSGLLSGTDTQYF.

The CDR3 DNA reads TGCGCCAGCAGCCAAGATCGCGGTAGCGGGACGGATACGCAGTATTTT. Amino acids: CASSQDRGSGTDTQYF. This chain links TRBV4-3 with TRBJ2-3, with 8 nucleotides matching TRBD2. Germline V gene sequence: CDR1 LGHNA, CDR2 YSLEER. Losses at the gene ends were 0 bases for V and 6 bases for J; bases not matched to a gene: 8. This CDR3 is built from 16 residues.

The J gene is TRBJ2-1, the V gene TRBV27; D may be TRBD1 or TRBD2 (5 bases each). The CDR3 sequence is 15 residues long. The V gene lost 5 bases and the J gene lost 0 bases, with 11 bases spanning the gap. Germline V gives CDR1 MNHEY, CDR2 SMNVEV (reference sequence). The DNA for the CDR3 is TGTGCCAGCAGTCGGGACGGTAGCTCCTACAATGAGCAGTTCTTC. Amino acid sequence: CASSRDGSSYNEQFF.

Concerning this clone: The same CDR3 arises from other DNA sequences in this sample as well. This chain connects TRBV28 to TRBJ2-5; 9 positions agree with TRBD2. Germline CDR1 and CDR2: MDHEN and SYDVKM. The CDR3 contains 15 residues. V gave up 6 bases and J gave up 3 bases; unmatched junction bases: 8. The CDR3 region has the DNA TGTGCCAGCAGCCTGACGGTAGCGGGAGAAGAGACCCAGTACTTC. Amino acids: CASSLTVAGEETQYF.

This chain connects TRBV7-6 to TRBJ2-7; D assignment may be TRBD1 or TRBD2 (5 bases each). The germline V and J ends were trimmed by 6 bases and 3 bases, with 15 bases remaining between them. Germline V gene data show CDR1 as SGHVS and CDR2 as FNYEAQ. CDR3 size: 14 residues. CDR3 loop: CASSPPGANYEQYF. CDR3 sequence (DNA): TGTGCCAGCAGTCCCCCCGGGGCCAACTACGAGCAGTACTTC.

This chain joins TRBV28 and TRBJ1-2; no clear D gene. Trimming removed 7 bases from V and 0 bases from J, with 21 bases in between. The CDR3 is 17 amino acids. Per germline, CDR1 MDHEN and CDR2 SYDVKM. In DNA, the CDR3 is TGTGCCAGCACACTAGGCCAGGAGTATTTGGCTAACTATGGCTACACCTTC. It translates to CASTLGQEYLANYGYTF.

This chain connects TRBV7-3 to TRBJ2-1; weak D call: TRBD2 (6 bases). CDR1 and CDR2 from the germline V gene are SGHTA and FQGTGA. The CDR3 has 16 residues. V was trimmed by 4 bases and J by 7 bases, leaving 20 bases between them. CDR3 region: CASSYRTGTAVNEQFF. The CDR3, as DNA: TGTGCCAGCAGCTACCGAACCGGGACTGCCGTTAATGAGCAGTTCTTC.